Below, 30 T cell receptor beta chains from the same sample are listed, as sequenced in a study of blood T cell repertoires in COVID-19. TCRdb keeps only in-frame clones here, not all; method: immunoSEQ multiplex PCR. The sample lists about 490,000 clones; approximately 85% were seen once. The sample was peripheral blood. The origin of the receptors is a human donor in a cohort sampled during active COVID-19.

This chain uses TRBV11-2 with TRBJ2-2, with D possibly TRBD1 on 6 matching bases. Trimming shortened V by 6 bases and J by 5 bases, and 16 bases separated the two germline ends. Germline CDR1 is SGHAT and CDR2 is FQNNGV. CDR3 length equals 15 residues. CDR3 nucleotide sequence: TGTGCCAGCAGTCCCGGGACACCTAATACCGGGGAGCTGTTTTTT. It is translated as CASSPGTPNTGELFF.

The chain is built from TRBV7-3 and TRBJ1-2; no reliable D call. CDR1 is SGHTA, CDR2 FQGTGA, per germline. V was shortened by 3 bases and J by 0 bases, with 8 bases between the two germline ends. CDR3 size: 14 residues. The CDR3 nucleotides are TGTGCCAGCAGCTTGGGAGTTACTAACTATGGCTACACCTTC. It encodes CASSLGVTNYGYTF.

This clone showed up just a few times. The V call is TRBV2, the J call TRBJ2-7; perhaps TRBD2 as D (8 bases). In germline, CDR1 is SNHLY, CDR2 FYNNEI. V was clipped by 8 bases and J by 4 bases, with 24 bases between them. The length of the CDR3 is 16 residues. The CDR3 here is CASDSVESGGQYEQYF. The CDR3 region has the DNA TGTGCCAGCGATTCCGTTGAGAGCGGGGGACAGTACGAGCAGTACTTC. Supplemented by reference TRBV2 and TRBJ2-7, the full variable domain reads EPEVTQTPSHQVTQMGQEVILRCVPISNHLYFYWYRQILGQKVEFLVSFYNNEISEKSEIFDDQFSVERPDGSNFTLKIRSTKLEDSAMYFCASDSVESGGQYEQYFGPGTRLTVT.

The chain carries TRBV6-5 and TRBJ2-5; the D gene is possibly TRBD2 (5 bases). Germline-derived CDR1 and CDR2 are MNHEY and SVGAGI. Trimming removed 6 bases from V and 4 bases from J, with 9 bases in between. This CDR3 has 12 residues. In nucleotides, the CDR3 is TGTGCCAGCAGCCGGGAAGGAGAGACCCAGTACTTC. Translating it yields CASSREGETQYF.

As regards this clone: The sample contains more than one DNA sequence encoding this CDR3. The V call is TRBV5-1, the J call TRBJ2-7; 10 nucleotides agree with TRBD2. The CDR3 sequence is 15 residues long. V was clipped by 4 bases and J by 3 bases; unmatched bases: 7. Germline CDR1 reads SGHRS; CDR2 reads YFSETQ. Here the CDR3 reads CASSLGLAGVYEQYF. DNA of the CDR3: TGCGCCAGCAGCCTCGGGCTAGCGGGGGTCTACGAGCAGTACTTC.

The rearrangement joins TRBV19 to TRBJ2-1; TRBD2 aligns across 7 bases. Germline lookup yields CDR1 LNHDA and CDR2 SQIVND (reference sequence). The CDR3 sequence is 15 residues long. V lost 7 bases and J lost 3; bases outside the gene matches: 9. The CDR3 is CASNYLAGVYNEQFF. The CDR3 region has the DNA TGTGCCAGTAATTATTTGGCGGGAGTCTACAATGAGCAGTTCTTC.

The table lists this clone with a few counts. This chain joins TRBV28 and TRBJ2-7; maybe TRBD1 (6 bases). Germline CDR1 is MDHEN and CDR2 is SYDVKM. This CDR3 has 14 amino acids. V dropped 4 bases and J dropped 6 bases, with 16 bases sitting between them. CDR3 loop: CASSSPQGISEQYF. For the CDR3, the DNA is TGTGCCAGCAGTTCCCCACAGGGAATTAGCGAGCAGTACTTC.

This clone was recorded once. The chain combines TRBV28 with TRBJ2-7; D might be TRBD2 (5 bases). The ends were cut back, 6 bases at V and 2 bases at J, with 11 bases in the middle. The CDR3 runs to 13 residues. The germline gives CDR1 MDHEN, CDR2 SYDVKM. CDR3 region: CASSSGLPYEQYF. In nucleotides, the CDR3 is TGTGCCAGCAGCAGTGGACTGCCCTACGAGCAGTACTTC.

This chain joins TRBV18 and TRBJ2-1; tentatively, D is TRBD2 (7 bases). The CDR3 extends over 13 amino acids. The V and J ends lost 0 bases and 15 bases respectively, with 15 bases between them. Germline values: CDR1 KGHSH, CDR2 LQKENI. This CDR3 is CASSPPGGGMMFF. DNA of the CDR3: TGTGCCAGCTCACCACCGGGGGGGGGCATGATGTTCTTC. The full variable domain, with the rest looked up from reference TRBV18 and TRBJ2-1, is NAGVMQNPRHLVRRRGQEARLRCSPMKGHSHVYWYRQLPEEGLKFMVYLQKENIIDESGMPKERFSAEFPKEGPSILRIQQVVRGDSAAYFCASSPPGGGMMFFGPGTRLTVL.

This rearrangement joins TRBV27 to TRBJ1-4; TRBD1 agrees at 7 bases. Germline trimming cut 0 bases from V and 12 bases from J; bases unmatched to any gene: 10. The germline CDR1 and CDR2 sequences are MNHEY and SMNVEV (reference sequence). The CDR3 is 15 amino acids. This CDR3 is CASSLSQGVGGELFF. The CDR3 DNA follows: TGTGCCAGCAGTTTATCTCAGGGGGTAGGGGGAGAACTGTTTTTT.

The J gene is TRBJ1-5, the V gene TRBV28, with D tentatively TRBD1 (6 bases). The germline V and J ends were trimmed by 10 bases and 1 base, with 11 bases remaining between them. CDR1 and CDR2 (germline): MDHEN, SYDVKM. The CDR3 is 13 amino acids. CDR3 residues: CATRDISNQPQHF. The CDR3, as DNA: TGTGCCACCCGGGACATCAGCAATCAGCCCCAGCATTTT.

The rearrangement uses TRBV4-2 and TRBJ2-7; D might be TRBD1 (9 bases). Germline V gene data show CDR1 as LGHNA and CDR2 as YNFKEQ. V was pared by 2 bases and J by 6 bases, with 23 bases between. CDR3 length: 17 residues. The CDR3 region is CASSQSPGGDRVREQYF. In nucleotides, the CDR3 is TGTGCCAGCAGCCAATCACCGGGGGGGGACAGGGTCCGCGAGCAGTACTTC.

The chain uses TRBV9 and TRBJ2-5, with a weak D call TRBD1 (5 bases). V lost 0 bases to trimming and J lost 4 bases, with 13 bases between them. This CDR3 comprises 15 residues. Germline loops: CDR1 SGDLS, CDR2 YYNGEE. The CDR3 here is CASSVASGLGETQYF. CDR3 sequence (DNA): TGTGCCAGCAGCGTAGCTTCAGGGCTCGGAGAGACCCAGTACTTC.

This chain links TRBV4-1 with TRBJ2-3, with a weak D call TRBD2 (6 bases). The CDR3 has 15 amino acids. Trimming removed 4 bases from V and 2 bases from J, with 13 bases in between. Germline V gives CDR1 MGHRA, CDR2 YSYEKL. Here the CDR3 reads CASSRWGTSTDTQYF. The DNA for the CDR3 is TGCGCCAGCAGCCGCTGGGGGACTTCCACAGATACGCAGTATTTT.

The chain joins TRBV5-4 to TRBJ1-6; no clear D. The CDR3 has 15 residues. Trimming took 0 bases from V and 6 from J, leaving 10 bases between them. The V gene's germline CDR1 is SGHNT and CDR2 YYREEE (reference sequence). Here the CDR3 reads CASSLGQAPNSPLHF. The CDR3 bases are TGTGCCAGCAGCTTGGGGCAGGCCCCTAATTCACCCCTCCACTTT.

The chain uses TRBV9 and TRBJ1-5; TRBD1 matches 7 bases. Trimming cost V 5 bases and J 0 bases; bases outside gene matches: 5. CDR1 and CDR2 (germline): SGDLS, YYNGEE. The CDR3 sequence is 15 residues long. For the CDR3, the DNA is TGTGCCAGCAGTACAGGGGCTGTTAGCAATCAGCCCCAGCATTTT. As protein: CASSTGAVSNQPQHF.

This chain links TRBV9 with TRBJ2-3; 8 bases are shared with TRBD2. The V and J ends lost 4 bases and 1 base, in that order; junction bases with no gene match: 8. CDR1 and CDR2 from the germline V gene are SGDLS and YYNGEE. The CDR3 runs 16 residues. The CDR3 nucleotides are TGTGCCAGCAGCCCGACGACTAGCGAGGGCACAGATACGCAGTATTTT. Its protein is CASSPTTSEGTDTQYF.

This clone was found once. This rearrangement joins TRBV28 to TRBJ2-2; TRBD2 matches 9 bases. The junction had 6 bases not matched to a gene; V was cut back by 6 bases and J by 4 bases. The CDR3 spans 15 residues. Per germline, CDR1 MDHEN and CDR2 SYDVKM. CDR3 bases: TGTGCCAGCAGAATAGCGGGAGCGAGCACCGGGGAGCTGTTTTTT. Protein product: CASRIAGASTGELFF.

The V call is TRBV27, the J call TRBJ1-2; 10 nucleotides align to TRBD1. Trimming removed 2 bases from V and 5 bases from J; junction bases left unmatched: 8. Germline V gene sequence: CDR1 MNHEY, CDR2 SMNVEV (reference sequence). The CDR3 consists of 16 residues. This chain's CDR3 is CASSLLRTGGGYGYTF. For the CDR3, the DNA is TGTGCCAGCAGTTTACTGCGGACAGGGGGAGGATATGGCTACACCTTC.

The V call is TRBV6-4, the J call TRBJ1-4; 7 bases line up with TRBD1. V gave up 4 bases and J gave up 9 bases; unmatched junction bases: 20. Germline assignment: CDR1 MRHNA and CDR2 SNTAGT. CDR3 size: 18 residues. This CDR3 reads CASSAIIRGRVPGQKLFF. In DNA, the CDR3 is TGTGCCAGCAGTGCAATCATTAGGGGGCGTGTGCCGGGACAAAAACTGTTTTTT.

The chain carries TRBV4-3 and TRBJ2-4; 9 bases are a match to TRBD2. The CDR3 runs to 19 residues. Germline V gene lookup returns CDR1 LGHNA and CDR2 YSLEER. The V and J ends lost 4 bases and 3 bases, in that order; junction bases with no gene match: 16. The CDR3 DNA is TGCGCCAGCAGCCCCAGGGGCGGGAGGGCCGAAGGGGTCAAAAACATTCAGTACTTC. It yields the protein CASSPRGGRAEGVKNIQYF.

The chain has TRBV18 and TRBJ1-1; 10 bases match TRBD1. Germline lookup yields CDR1 KGHSH and CDR2 LQKENI. The ends lost 3 bases at V and 8 bases at J; junction bases unmatched: 21. CDR3 size: 19 residues. CDR3 in amino acids: CASSPPPLGTGVLPPEAFF. CDR3 DNA: TGTGCCAGCTCACCCCCACCTTTAGGGACAGGGGTATTGCCCCCGGAAGCTTTCTTT.

This chain connects TRBV10-3 to TRBJ2-7; a possible D gene is TRBD2 (5 bases). Germline V gene lookup returns CDR1 ENHRY and CDR2 SYGVKD. There are 12 residues in the CDR3. Trimming stripped 10 bases from V and 2 bases from J, with 12 bases between. For the CDR3, the DNA is TGTGCCACCACAGACTATCCCTACGAGCAGTACTTC. Translating it yields CATTDYPYEQYF.

This clone occurred a few times. V is TRBV6-5 and J is TRBJ2-7; the match to TRBD2 covers 12 bases. This CDR3 is 16 amino acids long. The ends lost 4 bases at V and 5 bases at J; junction bases unmatched: 9. CDR1 and CDR2 from the germline V gene are MNHEY and SVGAGI. Here the CDR3 reads CASSFLAGGLLHEQYF. For the CDR3, the DNA is TGTGCCAGCAGTTTTCTAGCGGGAGGGCTTCTCCACGAGCAGTACTTC.

The chain joins TRBV2 to TRBJ2-5; tentative D call: TRBD1 (5 bases). The germline V gene encodes CDR1 SNHLY and CDR2 FYNNEI. This CDR3 has 14 amino acids. V lost 4 bases, J lost 5 bases, and 14 bases lay in between. The CDR3, as DNA: TGTGCCAGCAGTGCTGGCCCCAACAGGGAGACCCAGTACTTC. It codes for CASSAGPNRETQYF. The full variable domain, in which reference TRBV2 and TRBJ2-5 provide the parts outside the CDR3, is EPEVTQTPSHQVTQMGQEVILRCVPISNHLYFYWYRQILGQKVEFLVSFYNNEISEKSEIFDDQFSVERPDGSNFTLKIRSTKLEDSAMYFCASSAGPNRETQYFGPGTRLLVL.

The V gene is TRBV28, the J gene TRBJ1-1, with D possibly TRBD1 on 6 matching bases. This CDR3 has 15 amino acids. Germline CDR1 is MDHEN and CDR2 is SYDVKM. Trimming took 7 bases from V and 4 from J, leaving 19 bases between them. The CDR3 region has the DNA TGTGCCAGCACCAGTGGTCCAGGGGTAGGCACTGAAGCTTTCTTT. This codes for CASTSGPGVGTEAFF.

This sequence joins TRBV12-3 or TRBV12-4 and TRBJ2-1; 7 bases agree with TRBD1. The CDR3 runs to 12 residues. V lost 7 bases and J lost 7; bases outside the gene matches: 4. This chain's CDR3 is CASTPTGNEQFF. The DNA of the CDR3 is TGTGCCAGCACCCCGACAGGGAATGAGCAGTTCTTC.

V is TRBV11-2 and J is TRBJ1-1, with D uncertain. The ends were cut back, 5 bases at V and 5 bases at J, with 15 bases in the middle. The CDR3 runs 14 residues. Germline-derived CDR1 and CDR2 are SGHAT and FQNNGV. The CDR3 DNA sequence: TGTGCCAGCAGCCCAACGGTGCAGGCGACTGAAGCTTTCTTT. Its protein is CASSPTVQATEAFF.

The V and J genes are TRBV19 and TRBJ2-2; TRBD2 matches 12 bases. CDR1 and CDR2 (germline): LNHDA, SQIVND (reference sequence). The CDR3 sequence is 15 residues long. V lost 9 bases to trimming and J lost 5 bases; unmatched junction nucleotides: 7. The CDR3, as DNA: TGTGCCAGCGGCCGGACTAGCGGGATTACCGGGGAGCTGTTTTTT. Translated, it gives CASGRTSGITGELFF.

The chain joins TRBV6-5 to TRBJ2-2, with no clear D. Germline-derived CDR1 and CDR2 are MNHEY and SVGAGI. CDR3 length: 14 residues. V lost 5 bases and J 3 bases, leaving 10 bases between the germline ends. CDR3 bases: TGTGCCAGCAGTCCGCGGTGGGACACCGGGGAGCTGTTTTTT. Protein sequence: CASSPRWDTGELFF.